The entry below gives a single T cell receptor beta chain sequence along with its context. A junction boundary mismatches the germline segment, possibly from a read error. The V gene's germline CDR1 is DFQATT and CDR2 SNEGSKA (reference sequence). This CDR3 has 11 amino acids. These data are taken from a study of blood T cell repertoires in COVID-19. Across the whole study: The United States, Italy and Spain provided the acute and convalescent COVID-19 samples. The analysed material was cDNA or gDNA that came from T cells, B-cell-depleted T cells, or PBMCs.

TCRdb's copy holds only in-frame clones and misses some; the assay was immunoSEQ multiplex PCR. The repertoire consists of some 150,000 clones, with around 82% occurring once and the leading ten covering 10% to 15%. This clonotype was obtained from a man aged 55 to 70 with active or convalescent COVID-19. This sequence joins TRBV20-1 and TRBJ1-5, with a weak D call TRBD1 (5 bases). The sequencing input was peripheral blood. The CDR3 nucleotides are TGCAGTGCTAGAGGTCCGGGAGGGACCAATTTT. It codes for CSARGPGGTNF.